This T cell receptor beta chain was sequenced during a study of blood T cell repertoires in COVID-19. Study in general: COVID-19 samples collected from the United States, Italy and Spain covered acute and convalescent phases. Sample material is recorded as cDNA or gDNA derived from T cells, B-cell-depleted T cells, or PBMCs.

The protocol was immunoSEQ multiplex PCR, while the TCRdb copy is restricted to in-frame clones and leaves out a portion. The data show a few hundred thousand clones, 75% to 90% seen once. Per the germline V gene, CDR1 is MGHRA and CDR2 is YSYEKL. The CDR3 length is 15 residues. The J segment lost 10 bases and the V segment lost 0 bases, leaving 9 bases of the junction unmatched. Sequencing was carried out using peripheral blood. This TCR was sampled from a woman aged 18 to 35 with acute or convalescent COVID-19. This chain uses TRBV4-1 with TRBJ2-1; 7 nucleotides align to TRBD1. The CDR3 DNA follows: TGCGCCAGCAGCCAAGAGGAGACCTACAGGGGAGAGCAGTTCTTC. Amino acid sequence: CASSQEETYRGEQFF.